This T cell receptor beta chain was captured in a study of T-cell reconstitution after alpha-beta-depleted transplantation in children. The TCRbeta library incorporated unique molecular identifiers. TCRdb ran MiXCR on the PCR reads and lists one entry per CDR3 protein. The top ten clones hold approximately 0.8% of a sample with hundreds of thousands of distinct CDR3 sequences, less than 15% of them seen once. This clonotype appeared many times. Germline CDR1 is DFQATT and CDR2 is SNEGSKA (reference sequence). Trimming removed 2 bases from V and 8 bases from J, with 16 bases in between. This CDR3 comprises 14 residues.

The chain is built from TRBV20-1 and TRBJ2-1; a possible D gene is TRBD2 (6 bases). The source of this sequence is a girl aged 2 to 10 with congenital amegakaryocytic thrombocytopenia, due to receive a stem cell transplant. Sequencing was performed on PBMCs, taken before TCRalphabeta/CD19-depleted stem cell transplant. The chain's CDR3 is CSARLGTTGDEQFF. The CDR3 DNA reads TGCAGTGCTAGACTAGGGACCACGGGGGATGAGCAGTTCTTC.